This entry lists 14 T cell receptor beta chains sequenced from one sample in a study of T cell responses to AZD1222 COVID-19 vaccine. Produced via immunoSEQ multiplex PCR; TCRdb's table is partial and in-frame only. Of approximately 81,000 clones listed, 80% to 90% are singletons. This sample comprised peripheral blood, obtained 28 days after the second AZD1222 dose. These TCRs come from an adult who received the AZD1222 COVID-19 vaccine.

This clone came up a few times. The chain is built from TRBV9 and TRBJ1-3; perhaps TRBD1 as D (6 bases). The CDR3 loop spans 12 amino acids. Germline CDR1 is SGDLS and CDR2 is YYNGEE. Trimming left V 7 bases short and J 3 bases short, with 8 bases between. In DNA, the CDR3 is TGTGCCAGCGAGGGGGGTGGAAACACCATATATTTT. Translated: CASEGGGNTIYF.

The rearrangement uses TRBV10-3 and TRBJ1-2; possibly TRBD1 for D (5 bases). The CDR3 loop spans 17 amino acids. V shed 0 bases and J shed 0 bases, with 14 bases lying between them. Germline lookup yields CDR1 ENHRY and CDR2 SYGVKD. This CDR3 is CAISESPMDISNYGYTF. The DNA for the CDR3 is TGTGCCATCAGTGAGTCCCCCATGGACATTTCTAACTATGGCTACACCTTC.

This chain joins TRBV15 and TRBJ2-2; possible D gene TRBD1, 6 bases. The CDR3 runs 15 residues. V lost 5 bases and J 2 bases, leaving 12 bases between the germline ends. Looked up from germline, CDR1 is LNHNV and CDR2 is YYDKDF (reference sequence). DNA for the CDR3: TGTGCCACCAGCGGAAGGGGGTTCAACACCGGGGAGCTGTTTTTT. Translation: CATSGRGFNTGELFF.

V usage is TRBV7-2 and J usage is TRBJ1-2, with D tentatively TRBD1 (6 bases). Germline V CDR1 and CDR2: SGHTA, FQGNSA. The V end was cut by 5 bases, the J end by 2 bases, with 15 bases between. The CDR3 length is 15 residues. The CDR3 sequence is CASSVDRFGNYGYTF. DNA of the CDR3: TGTGCCAGCAGCGTAGACAGGTTCGGAAACTATGGCTACACCTTC.

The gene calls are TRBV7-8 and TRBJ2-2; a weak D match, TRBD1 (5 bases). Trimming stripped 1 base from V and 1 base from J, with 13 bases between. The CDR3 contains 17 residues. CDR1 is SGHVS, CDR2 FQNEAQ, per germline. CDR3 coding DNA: TGTGCCAGCAGCTTAGAATGGCGGCAGGGGAACACCGGGGAGCTGTTTTTT. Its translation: CASSLEWRQGNTGELFF.

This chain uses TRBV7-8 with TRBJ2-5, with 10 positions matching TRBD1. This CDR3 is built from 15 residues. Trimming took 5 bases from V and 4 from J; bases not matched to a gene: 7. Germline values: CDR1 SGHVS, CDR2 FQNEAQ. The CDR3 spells CASSPRDRGPETQYF. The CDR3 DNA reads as TGTGCCAGCAGCCCCCGGGACAGGGGTCCAGAGACCCAGTACTTC. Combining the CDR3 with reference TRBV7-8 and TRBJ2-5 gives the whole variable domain GAGVSQSPRYKVAKRGQDVALRCDPISGHVSLFWYQQALGQGPEFLTYFQNEAQLDKSGLPSDRFFAERPEGSVSTLKIQRTQQEDSAVYLCASSPRDRGPETQYFGPGTRLLVL.

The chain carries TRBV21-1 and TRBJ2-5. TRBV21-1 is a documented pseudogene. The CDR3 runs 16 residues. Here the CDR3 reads CASSNLLGTRQETQYF. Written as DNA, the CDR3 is TGTGCCAGCAGCAACCTTCTCGGGACCCGCCAAGAGACCCAGTACTTC.

The DNA of the CDR3 is TGTGCCAGCAGCCGAGATGGACAAGAGACCCAGTACTTC. As protein: CASSRDGQETQYF. The rearrangement links TRBV4-2 to TRBJ2-5; D call uncertain. V dropped 4 bases and J dropped 2 bases, with 8 bases sitting between them. The CDR3 length is 13 residues. The germline CDR1 and CDR2 sequences are LGHNA and YNFKEQ.

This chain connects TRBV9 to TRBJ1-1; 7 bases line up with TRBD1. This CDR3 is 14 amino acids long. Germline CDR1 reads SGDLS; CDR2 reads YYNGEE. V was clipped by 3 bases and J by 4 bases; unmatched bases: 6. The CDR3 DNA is TGTGCCAGCAGCGGCGACAGGGATGGCACTGAAGCTTTCTTT. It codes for CASSGDRDGTEAFF.

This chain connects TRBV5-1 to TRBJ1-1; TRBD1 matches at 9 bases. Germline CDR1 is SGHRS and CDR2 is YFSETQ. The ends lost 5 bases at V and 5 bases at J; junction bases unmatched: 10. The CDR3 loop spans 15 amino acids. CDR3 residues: CASSPTTGGETEAFF. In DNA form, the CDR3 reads TGCGCCAGCAGTCCTACGACAGGGGGAGAAACTGAAGCTTTCTTT.

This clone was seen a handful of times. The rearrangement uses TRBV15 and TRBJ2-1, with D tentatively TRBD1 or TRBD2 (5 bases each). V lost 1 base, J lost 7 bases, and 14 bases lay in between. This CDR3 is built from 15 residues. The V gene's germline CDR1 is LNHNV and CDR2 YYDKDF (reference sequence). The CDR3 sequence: CATSRGGSGSNEQFF. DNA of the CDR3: TGTGCCACCAGCAGAGGGGGGTCGGGTAGTAATGAGCAGTTCTTC.

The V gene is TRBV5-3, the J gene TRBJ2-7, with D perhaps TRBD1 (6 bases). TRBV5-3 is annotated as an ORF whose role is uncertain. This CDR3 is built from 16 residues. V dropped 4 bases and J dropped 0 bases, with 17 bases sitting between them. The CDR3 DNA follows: TGTGCCAGAAGCCTGAGGTGGGGGCGAAGCTCCTACGAGCAGTACTTC. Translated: CARSLRWGRSSYEQYF.

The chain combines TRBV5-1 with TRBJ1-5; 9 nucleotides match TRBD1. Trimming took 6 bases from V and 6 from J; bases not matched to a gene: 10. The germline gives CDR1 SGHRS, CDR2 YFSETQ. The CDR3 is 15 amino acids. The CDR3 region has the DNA TGCGCCAGCATGAGGACAGGGGAATCGGGTCAGCCCCAGCATTTT. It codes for CASMRTGESGQPQHF.

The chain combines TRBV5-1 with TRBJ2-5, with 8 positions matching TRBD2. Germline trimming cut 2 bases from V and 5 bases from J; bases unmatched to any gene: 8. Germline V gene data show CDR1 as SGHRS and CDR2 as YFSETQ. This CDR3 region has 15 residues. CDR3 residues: CASSFSGGPSETQYF. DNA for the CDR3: TGCGCCAGCAGCTTTTCGGGAGGGCCGTCCGAGACCCAGTACTTC.